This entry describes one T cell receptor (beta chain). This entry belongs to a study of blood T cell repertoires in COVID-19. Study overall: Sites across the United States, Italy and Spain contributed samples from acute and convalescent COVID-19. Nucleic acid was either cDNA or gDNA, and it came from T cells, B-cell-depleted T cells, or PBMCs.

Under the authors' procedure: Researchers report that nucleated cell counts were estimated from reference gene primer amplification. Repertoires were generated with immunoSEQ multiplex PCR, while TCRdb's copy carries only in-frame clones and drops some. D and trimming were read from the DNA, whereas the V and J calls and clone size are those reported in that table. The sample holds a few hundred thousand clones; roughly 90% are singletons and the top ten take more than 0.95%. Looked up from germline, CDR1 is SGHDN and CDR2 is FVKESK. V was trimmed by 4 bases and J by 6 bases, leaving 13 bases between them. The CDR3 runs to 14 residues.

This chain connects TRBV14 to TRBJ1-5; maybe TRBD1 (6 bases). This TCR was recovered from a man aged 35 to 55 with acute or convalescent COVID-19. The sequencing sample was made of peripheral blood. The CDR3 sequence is CASSRGGVGQPQHF. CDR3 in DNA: TGTGCCAGCAGCCGAGGGGGTGTAGGTCAGCCCCAGCATTTT.